These 30 T cell receptor beta chains came from one sample sequenced in a study of Ad26.COV2.S vaccination and SARS-CoV-2 variants. The method was immunoSEQ multiplex PCR; TCRdb's version includes in-frame clones alone and lacks a portion of them. The sample has around 370,000 clones, just over 90% seen once; the top ten hold 3.9%. This specimen was peripheral blood, taken after recovery from COVID-19. The receptors here all came from a human donor who had recovered from COVID-19.

About this clone: Given the absence of the conserved phenylalanine or tryptophan at the CDR3 end, a read error is likely. It is unclear where the CDR3 begins or ends on the DNA, so no DNA is shown, and the CDR3 is as TCRdb lists it. CDR3 residues: CASSVERRT. This chain joins TRBV9 and TRBJ2-7. Germline V CDR1 and CDR2: SGDLS, YYNGEE. The CDR3 length is 9 residues, termini included.

The rearrangement links TRBV18 to TRBJ2-2; 9 nucleotides align to TRBD1. CDR1 is KGHSH, CDR2 LQKENI, per germline. The CDR3 contains 18 residues. With V trimmed by 3 bases and J by 5 bases, 13 bases remained unmatched. This CDR3 reads CASSPYDPYRGHTGELFF. For the CDR3, the DNA is TGTGCCAGCTCACCCTACGACCCATACAGGGGGCATACCGGGGAGCTGTTTTTT.

The chain has TRBV20-1 and TRBJ2-7; 8 nucleotides align to TRBD2. CDR3 length: 15 amino acids. The germline CDR1 and CDR2 sequences are DFQATT and SNEGSKA (reference sequence). Trimming took 3 bases from V and 4 from J; bases not matched to a gene: 11. The CDR3 nucleotides read TGCAGTGCTAGTGACGCGTCGGGGGGGTTGTACGAGCAGTACTTC. The encoded protein is CSASDASGGLYEQYF.

The genes are TRBV27 and TRBJ2-7, with a weak D call TRBD1 (7 bases). V lost 6 bases, J lost 4 bases, and 13 bases lay in between. Germline V gene data show CDR1 as MNHEY and CDR2 as SMNVEV (reference sequence). The length of the CDR3 is 13 residues. The CDR3, as DNA: TGTGCCAGCAGGGCGGGACAGCTATACGAGCAGTACTTC. Protein: CASRAGQLYEQYF.

This sequence joins TRBV10-3 and TRBJ1-1; weak D call: TRBD1 (5 bases). The germline gives CDR1 ENHRY, CDR2 SYGVKD. The CDR3 is made up of 16 amino acids. Deletions cut 0 bases from V and 0 bases from J, with 11 bases between. The CDR3 protein is CAISESRQGMNTEAFF. CDR3 in DNA: TGTGCCATCAGTGAGTCGCGGCAGGGCATGAACACTGAAGCTTTCTTT.

V usage is TRBV27 and J usage is TRBJ1-5; D is unresolved. CDR1 and CDR2 from the germline V gene are MNHEY and SMNVEV (reference sequence). Trimming left V 3 bases short and J 0 bases short, with 12 bases between. The CDR3 is made up of 16 amino acids. CDR3 coding DNA: TGTGCCAGCAGTTTTGAGGGTCCTGATAGCAATCAGCCCCAGCATTTT. Protein sequence: CASSFEGPDSNQPQHF.

J is TRBJ2-1 and V is TRBV7-6; D call uncertain. Germline lookup yields CDR1 SGHVS and CDR2 FNYEAQ. The CDR3 loop spans 13 amino acids. Trimming took off 2 bases at V and 10 bases at J, with 12 bases between the two ends. Here the CDR3 DNA reads TGTGCCAGCAGCTTAAGGAACTCAGGCGAGCAGTTCTTC. Amino acid sequence: CASSLRNSGEQFF.

V and J are TRBV5-1 and TRBJ2-3; TRBD2 matches 10 bases. V shed 2 bases, J shed 3 bases, and the junction held 3 bases outside the gene matches. The V gene's germline CDR1 is SGHRS and CDR2 YFSETQ. The CDR3 has 15 residues. The CDR3 DNA follows: TGCGCCAGCAGCTTAGAAGCGGGGGGGACAGATACGCAGTATTTT. Its protein product is CASSLEAGGTDTQYF.

J is TRBJ2-3 and V is TRBV9; perhaps TRBD1 as D (5 bases). Trimming stripped 3 bases from V and 4 bases from J, with 9 bases between. Germline loops: CDR1 SGDLS, CDR2 YYNGEE. The CDR3 length is 13 residues. The CDR3 protein is CASSALGADTQYF. DNA of the CDR3: TGTGCCAGCAGCGCCCTAGGGGCAGATACGCAGTATTTT.

In DNA form, the CDR3 reads TGTGCCAGCAGCTTCAGGGTAAACACCGGGGAGCTGTTTTTT. Translating gives CASSFRVNTGELFF. The chain couples TRBV5-4 to TRBJ2-2; D is perhaps TRBD1 (5 bases). With 2 bases removed from V and 2 bases from J, the gap between germline ends came to 7 bases. CDR1 and CDR2 from the germline V gene are SGHNT and YYREEE (reference sequence). The length of the CDR3 is 14 residues. The full variable domain, with the rest looked up from reference TRBV5-4 and TRBJ2-2, is ETGVTQSPTHLIKTRGQQVTLRCSSQSGHNTVSWYQQALGQGPQFIFQYYREEENGRGNFPPRFSGLQFPNYSSELNVNALELDDSALYLCASSFRVNTGELFFGEGSRLTVL.

The chain joins TRBV5-1 to TRBJ1-4; 12 bases fit TRBD1. The V gene end was trimmed by 4 bases and the J gene end by 12 bases; junction bases not matched to a gene: 7. CDR1 is SGHRS and CDR2 is YFSETQ in the germline V gene. This CDR3 region has 14 residues. CDR3 nucleotide sequence: TGCGCCAGCAGCCGGAACCGGGACAGGGGGCAACTGTTTTTT. The encoded protein is CASSRNRDRGQLFF.

The V gene is TRBV19, the J gene TRBJ1-1, with 7 bases lining up with TRBD1. V was clipped by 4 bases and J by 5 bases; unmatched bases: 13. The V gene's germline CDR1 is LNHDA and CDR2 SQIVND (reference sequence). This CDR3 spans 16 amino acids. CDR3 sequence (DNA): TGTGCCAGTAGTACCGATGCGACAGGGCCTGGGACTGAAGCTTTCTTT. Amino acids: CASSTDATGPGTEAFF.

The V and J genes are TRBV11-2 and TRBJ2-3, with D perhaps matching TRBD1 (5 bases). This CDR3 region has 14 residues. Germline V lookup: CDR1 SGHAT, CDR2 FQNNGV. Trimming cost V 2 bases and J 2 bases, with 8 bases left between them. CDR3 DNA sequence: TGTGCCAGCAGCTTACACAGGACCACAGATACGCAGTATTTT. Translated, it gives CASSLHRTTDTQYF. The full variable domain, in which reference TRBV11-2 and TRBJ2-3 provide the parts outside the CDR3, is EAGVAQSPRYKIIEKRQSVAFWCNPISGHATLYWYQQILGQGPKLLIQFQNNGVVDDSQLPKDRFSAERLKGVDSTLKIQPAKLEDSAVYLCASSLHRTTDTQYFGPGTRLTVL.

V usage is TRBV4-1 and J usage is TRBJ2-5, with 10 bases fitting TRBD2. Per germline, CDR1 MGHRA and CDR2 YSYEKL. Losses at the gene ends were 2 bases for V and 1 base for J; bases not matched to a gene: 7. The CDR3 runs 17 residues. CDR3 loop: CASSQPPSGGTQETQYF. CDR3 DNA: TGCGCCAGCAGCCAACCTCCTAGCGGGGGAACCCAAGAGACCCAGTACTTC.

The DNA of the CDR3 is TGTGCCACCAGCTGGGGGGTGGACACTGAAGCTTTCTTT. Translated: CATSWGVDTEAFF. V gene TRBV15 combines with J gene TRBJ1-1, with TRBD1 as a possible D gene (5 bases). The germline gives CDR1 LNHNV, CDR2 YYDKDF (reference sequence). Trimming left V 5 bases short and J 3 bases short, with 10 bases between. The CDR3 sequence is 13 residues long.

The genes are TRBV9 and TRBJ1-6; D not resolved. Germline V gene data show CDR1 as SGDLS and CDR2 as YYNGEE. This CDR3 spans 12 amino acids. Deletions cut 3 bases from V and 14 bases from J, with 12 bases between. DNA of the CDR3: TGTGCCAGCAGCGGGAGCGGAGGATCCCTCCACTTT. Its translation is CASSGSGGSLHF.

The rearrangement links TRBV12-3 or TRBV12-4 to TRBJ1-2; possible D gene TRBD1, 6 bases. The CDR3 length is 13 residues. The germline V and J ends were trimmed by 3 bases and 7 bases, with 12 bases remaining between them. Here the CDR3 reads CASSFRGGVGYTF. As DNA, the CDR3 is TGTGCCAGCAGTTTCAGAGGGGGTGTTGGCTACACCTTC.

V gene TRBV3-1 (or the pseudogene TRBV3-2) combines with J gene TRBJ2-7, with 9 nucleotides matching TRBD1. The CDR3 totals 16 residues. The germline V gene encodes CDR1 LGHDT and CDR2 YNNKEL (reference sequence). Trimming at V came to 1 base and at J to 0 bases, leaving 4 bases not matched to a gene. CDR3: CASSQGDRVHSYEQYF. DNA of the CDR3: TGTGCCAGCAGCCAAGGGGACAGGGTTCACTCCTACGAGCAGTACTTC.

The table lists this clone with a count of one. The rearrangement uses TRBV2 and TRBJ2-7, with D maybe TRBD2 (6 bases). Trimming pared 7 bases from V and 0 bases from J, leaving 19 bases between. Germline V lookup: CDR1 SNHLY, CDR2 FYNNEI. This CDR3 comprises 16 residues. The CDR3 coding sequence is TGTGCCAGCACCGAAGGGGCGGGATGGAACTCCTACGAGCAGTACTTC. Translated, it gives CASTEGAGWNSYEQYF.

This sequence joins TRBV5-1 and TRBJ2-3; TRBD2 aligns across 12 bases. This CDR3 comprises 16 residues. The ends lost 4 bases at V and 2 bases at J; junction bases unmatched: 5. Germline CDR1 SGHRS, CDR2 YFSETQ. The CDR3 bases are TGCGCCAGCAGCGGCCTAGCGGGGGGGACCACAGATACGCAGTATTTT. Its protein is CASSGLAGGTTDTQYF.

V usage is TRBV3-1 (or the pseudogene TRBV3-2) and J usage is TRBJ1-2; unclear D gene. V was clipped by 1 base and J by 4 bases, with 13 bases between them. The germline V gene encodes CDR1 LGHDT and CDR2 YNNKEL (reference sequence). This CDR3 contains 15 residues. The CDR3 sequence: CASSQGRTAGYGYTF. In nucleotides, the CDR3 is TGTGCCAGCAGCCAAGGGAGGACGGCCGGCTATGGCTACACCTTC.

This chain connects TRBV27 to TRBJ2-7; D gene ambiguous. Trimming removed 6 bases at V and 3 bases at J, with 18 bases between. CDR1 and CDR2 from the germline V gene are MNHEY and SMNVEV (reference sequence). The CDR3 has 15 amino acids. In DNA, the CDR3 is TGTGCCAGCAGCCAGATTGACCCTTACAACTACGAGCAGTACTTC. Translation gives CASSQIDPYNYEQYF.

The rearrangement joins TRBV2 to TRBJ1-6, with 10 positions matching TRBD1. V was pared by 4 bases and J by 4 bases, with 1 base of the junction left unmatched. The CDR3 totals 15 residues. The germline gives CDR1 SNHLY, CDR2 FYNNEI. CDR3 in DNA: TGTGCCAGCAGTGGGGGACAGGGGTATAATTCACCCCTCCACTTT. This codes for CASSGGQGYNSPLHF.

This chain connects TRBV24-1 to TRBJ2-1; D gene ambiguous. This CDR3 is built from 18 residues. Germline loops: CDR1 KGHDR, CDR2 SFDVKD. V was trimmed by 2 bases and J by 0 bases, leaving 16 bases between them. The CDR3: CATSDSGTGFSSYNEQFF. The CDR3 region has the DNA TGTGCCACCAGTGATTCGGGTACTGGGTTTAGCTCCTACAATGAGCAGTTCTTC.

This rearrangement joins TRBV10-3 to TRBJ1-2; D perhaps matches TRBD1 (6 bases). Germline V CDR1 and CDR2: ENHRY, SYGVKD. The CDR3 sequence is 16 residues long. Trimming removed 6 bases at V and 6 bases at J, with 23 bases between. The CDR3 DNA reads TGTGCCATCAGAAAAGTACAGGGTTTAAAGGGCGATGGCTACACCTTC. Its translation: CAIRKVQGLKGDGYTF.

The genes are TRBV27 and TRBJ1-2; D is uncertain. From germline, CDR1 is MNHEY and CDR2 SMNVEV (reference sequence). V was pared by 2 bases and J by 4 bases, with 17 bases between. CDR3 length: 16 amino acids. The chain's CDR3 is CASSLTERPGGYGYTF. CDR3 sequence (DNA): TGTGCCAGCAGTTTAACAGAAAGGCCCGGTGGCTATGGCTACACCTTC.

On this clone: Germline is not matched at one junction end, which may reflect a read error. V gene TRBV6-5 combines with J gene TRBJ1-2; 7 nucleotides line up with TRBD1. The CDR3 consists of 12 residues. Germline CDR1 reads MNHEY; CDR2 reads SVGAGI. Written as DNA, the CDR3 is TGTGCCATCAGTCGACAGGGCAGTGGCTACACCTTC. Translating it yields CAISRQGSGYTF.

V is TRBV7-9 and J is TRBJ1-3, with TRBD1 as a possible D gene (5 bases). The V end was cut by 5 bases, the J end by 0 bases, with 17 bases between. CDR3 length: 17 amino acids. CDR1 SEHNR and CDR2 FQNEAQ come from the germline V gene (reference sequence). The CDR3 loop is CASSPSGQESSGNTIYF. CDR3 nucleotide sequence: TGTGCCAGCAGCCCTTCGGGGCAGGAGAGCTCTGGAAACACCATATATTTT.

This chain links TRBV19 with TRBJ2-3; 9 nucleotides match TRBD1. Germline-derived CDR1 and CDR2 are LNHDA and SQIVND (reference sequence). Trimming removed 1 base from V and 1 base from J; junction bases left unmatched: 6. The CDR3 is made up of 17 amino acids. CDR3 sequence (DNA): TGTGCCAGTAGTATAGCGACAGGGGGGTATGGCACAGATACGCAGTATTTT. Its protein product is CASSIATGGYGTDTQYF.

The count of this clone is one. The chain has TRBV18 and TRBJ1-3; TRBD1 aligns across 11 bases. The CDR3 runs 22 residues. The V and J ends lost 6 bases and 4 bases, in that order; junction bases with no gene match: 26. The V gene's germline CDR1 is KGHSH and CDR2 LQKENI. For the CDR3, the DNA is TGTGCCAGCTCCCGTCTAAGGCTACTGGGACAGGGGGTAGAGAAGTCCGGAAACACCATATATTTT. This translates into CASSRLRLLGQGVEKSGNTIYF.